The count of the clone carrying this T cell receptor (beta chain) is one. Clones were read by immunoSEQ multiplex PCR, and TCRdb kept only the in-frame ones, dropping some. The sample lists about 260,000 clones, less than 90% occurring once. The sample belongs to a study of blood T cell repertoires in COVID-19. Across the whole study: Samples of COVID-19 (acute and convalescent) were obtained from the United States, Italy and Spain.

Sequencing input: peripheral blood. This clonotype originated in a man in his 60s who had recovered from COVID-19.

The CDR3 region has the DNA TGTGCCAGCAGTGACACAGGGGGAGATACGCAGTATTTT. Translation gives CASSDTGGDTQYF. This sequence joins TRBV6-4 and TRBJ2-3, with TRBD1 matching over 8 bases. Germline CDR1 reads MRHNA; CDR2 reads SNTAGT. Germline trimming cut 2 bases from V and 5 bases from J; bases unmatched to any gene: 0. This CDR3 is 13 amino acids long.